This T cell receptor (beta chain) was profiled in a study of tumor-infiltrating lymphocytes in primary liver carcinoma. Study information: The study enrolled male and female patients aged 30 to 69 years.

A primer matching the constant region was used to make TCR beta cDNA from approximately 520 ng of total RNA. ARM-PCR was slightly modified, and three nested multiplex PCR rounds with it gave rise to the TCR beta libraries. TCRdb recomputed calls from the multiplex PCR reads with MiXCR, one row per CDR3 protein. Here the sample spans roughly 80,000 distinct CDR3 sequences, 60% to 75% being singletons. For each extraction, RNA and DNA were obtained together from around 20-30 mg of unsorted bulk tissue. Material for sequencing was liver tumor tissue from sampling region 1. Subset denoted: tumor region T1, superior pole. The receptor's source is a man in his forties with primary liver carcinoma and hepatitis B virus infection.

The CDR3 region is CASSTVGSVTKAFF. The DNA of the CDR3 is TGTGCCAGCAGCACAGTCGGTTCCGTGACTAAAGCTTTCTTT. The J gene is TRBJ1-1, the V gene TRBV11-2, with D unresolved. The V gene lost 5 bases and the J gene lost 9 bases, with 19 bases spanning the gap. Germline lookup yields CDR1 SGHAT and CDR2 FQNNGV. CDR3 size: 14 residues.